The 27 T cell receptor beta chains below all came from one sample that was sequenced in a study of cytomegalovirus exposure and HLA in healthy donors. With 60 Vbeta and 13 Jbeta primers, the PCR was carried out. TCRdb's copy holds only in-frame clones and misses some; the assay was immunoSEQ multiplex PCR. This table holds around 180,000 clones, about 90% found once. The sequenced sample was PBMCs. The receptor source for this set is a girl in the first two years of life in good health and CMV-seronegative.

The chain combines TRBV11-1 with TRBJ2-2; D gene ambiguous. CDR3 size: 13 residues. Germline V gene sequence: CDR1 SGHAT, CDR2 FQDESV (reference sequence). V gave up 5 bases and J gave up 7 bases, with 11 bases separating them. CDR3 residues: CASSIRTGGELFF. The CDR3 region has the DNA TGTGCCAGCAGCATACGAACCGGCGGGGAGCTGTTTTTT.

This chain links TRBV18 with TRBJ2-3, with TRBD1 as a possible D gene (5 bases). Germline V gene lookup returns CDR1 KGHSH and CDR2 LQKENI. The length of the CDR3 is 13 residues. The V gene lost 0 bases and the J gene lost 10 bases, with 11 bases spanning the gap. In DNA, the CDR3 is TGTGCCAGCTCACCACCAGGGGCGACCGCGCAGTATTTT. This codes for CASSPPGATAQYF.

Turning to this clone: Germline and junction disagree at one end, which may indicate a read error. The V gene is TRBV6-6, the J gene TRBJ2-5; TRBD2 matches at 7 bases. This CDR3 has 16 residues. Looked up from germline, CDR1 is MNHNY and CDR2 is SVGAGI (reference sequence). CDR3 region: CASSPPLTSPQEAQYF. CDR3 bases: TGTGCCAGCAGTCCTCCGTTGACTAGCCCACAAGAGGCCCAGTACTTC.

V gene TRBV29-1 combines with J gene TRBJ2-2; 10 nucleotides match TRBD1. The ends lost 1 base at V and 8 bases at J; junction bases unmatched: 7. Germline-derived CDR1 and CDR2 are SQVTM and ANQGSEA. The CDR3 runs to 15 residues. CDR3: CSVEAGTGVVGELFF. In DNA form, the CDR3 reads TGCAGCGTTGAAGCCGGGACAGGGGTGGTAGGGGAGCTGTTTTTT.

This clone was seen just once. The CDR3 here is CASSEYDRAYNEQFF. CDR3 coding DNA: TGTGCCAGCAGTGAATACGACAGGGCTTACAATGAGCAGTTCTTC. V and J are TRBV6-1 and TRBJ2-1; 7 bases are shared with TRBD1. From germline, CDR1 is MNHNS and CDR2 SASEGT. The CDR3 is 15 residues long. With V trimmed by 2 bases and J by 4 bases, 5 bases remained unmatched.

The chain is built from TRBV7-7 and TRBJ1-5; no clear D. V lost 1 base and J lost 7, with 8 bases in between. CDR3 length equals 13 residues. The germline CDR1 and CDR2 sequences are SSHAT and FNYEAQ (reference sequence). The chain's CDR3 is CASSLDMSQPQHF. Here the CDR3 DNA reads TGTGCCAGCAGCTTAGATATGTCCCAGCCCCAGCATTTT.

The V and J genes are TRBV30 and TRBJ2-1, with 7 bases lining up with TRBD2. V shed 1 base and J 5 bases; nucleotides not matched to a gene: 5. The germline gives CDR1 GTSNPN, CDR2 SVGIG (reference sequence). The CDR3 extends over 14 amino acids. CDR3 DNA sequence: TGTGCCTGGAGTGGGCGGGGGAGAGACAATGAGCAGTTCTTC. Translation: CAWSGRGRDNEQFF.

The chain joins TRBV14 to TRBJ2-1; 7 bases map to TRBD2. V was pared by 4 bases and J by 8 bases, with 5 bases of the junction left unmatched. The V gene's germline CDR1 is SGHDN and CDR2 FVKESK. The CDR3 loop spans 13 amino acids. DNA for the CDR3: TGTGCCAGCAGCCTCCTCCGGGGGGATGAGCAGTTCTTC. This translates into CASSLLRGDEQFF.

The chain is built from TRBV25-1 and TRBJ1-2; D is unresolved. The ends were cut back, 4 bases at V and 2 bases at J, with 8 bases in the middle. This CDR3 has 13 amino acids. CDR1 is MGHDK and CDR2 is SYGVNS in the germline V gene. CDR3 sequence reads: CASSVSGNYGYTF. In nucleotides, the CDR3 is TGTGCCAGCAGTGTGTCGGGGAACTATGGCTACACCTTC.

This chain uses TRBV2 with TRBJ2-5; 8 bases match TRBD2. There are 15 residues in the CDR3. The V segment lost 2 bases and the J segment 4 bases; nucleotides outside the gene matches: 6. Germline V CDR1 and CDR2: SNHLY, FYNNEI. CDR3 coding DNA: TGTGCCAGCAGTGAACAGGGTCTAGCGGGAGAGACCCAGTACTTC. Its protein is CASSEQGLAGETQYF.

The chain has TRBV7-6 and TRBJ2-1, with TRBD2 as a possible D gene (5 bases). Germline V gene data show CDR1 as SGHVS and CDR2 as FNYEAQ. V gave up 5 bases and J gave up 7 bases, with 9 bases separating them. The CDR3 has 12 amino acids. The DNA for the CDR3 is TGTGCCAGCAGCGTGTGGAGGAATGAGCAGTTCTTC. Encoded protein: CASSVWRNEQFF.

This clone was counted a single time. The chain recombines TRBV21-1 with TRBJ1-4; the table's D call, TRBD1, was not checked against the DNA. TRBV21-1 is assigned pseudogene status. This CDR3 has 13 amino acids. DNA of the CDR3: TGTGCCAGCTCTCCACAGGGATATGAAAAACTGTTTTTT. It specifies CASSPQGYEKLFF.

This chain links TRBV5-4 with TRBJ2-7; D is possibly TRBD1 (5 bases). V was shortened by 3 bases and J by 7 bases, with 17 bases between the two germline ends. The CDR3 contains 14 residues. Germline V lookup: CDR1 SGHNT, CDR2 YYREEE (reference sequence). CDR3 DNA: TGTGCCAGCAGCTCTCCCGAAGGGGATAGGGAGCAGTACTTC. The encoded protein is CASSSPEGDREQYF.

The chain uses TRBV7-9 and TRBJ2-4, with TRBD1 matching over 7 bases. The ends lost 2 bases at V and 0 bases at J; junction bases unmatched: 10. There are 18 residues in the CDR3. Germline V CDR1 and CDR2: SEHNR, FQNEAQ (reference sequence). In nucleotides, the CDR3 is TGTGCCAGCAGCTTAACAGGGGAGACCACAGGAGCCAAAAACATTCAGTACTTC. Translated, it gives CASSLTGETTGAKNIQYF. The entire variable domain, with the rest obtained from reference TRBV7-9 and TRBJ2-4, is as follows: DTGVSQNPRHKITKRGQNVTFRCDPISEHNRLYWYRQTLGQGPEFLTYFQNEAQLEKSRLLSDRFSAERPKGSFSTLEIQRTEQGDSAMYLCASSLTGETTGAKNIQYFGAGTRLSVL.

The chain has TRBV6-1 and TRBJ2-3; the D gene is possibly TRBD2 (6 bases). The V gene's germline CDR1 is MNHNS and CDR2 SASEGT. The V and J ends lost 6 bases and 3 bases respectively, with 16 bases between them. This CDR3 spans 15 amino acids. The CDR3: CASSGSPASTDTQYF. The CDR3 region has the DNA TGTGCCAGCAGCGGGAGCCCCGCGTCGACAGATACGCAGTATTTT.

This chain connects TRBV6-1 to TRBJ1-6; tentatively, D is TRBD1 (6 bases). The ends were cut back, 5 bases at V and 7 bases at J, with 9 bases in the middle. The CDR3 covers 13 residues. The germline V gene has CDR1 MNHNS and CDR2 SASEGT. CDR3 in DNA: TGTGCCAGCAGTTCGGACAGCAATTCACCCCTCCACTTT. Residues: CASSSDSNSPLHF.

Comment on this clone: The same CDR3 can be traced to other DNA sequences in this sample. The V call is TRBV6-1, the J call TRBJ2-5; D is perhaps TRBD1 (5 bases). The germline V gene has CDR1 MNHNS and CDR2 SASEGT. Trimming shortened V by 4 bases and J by 5 bases, and 14 bases separated the two germline ends. This CDR3 has 14 residues. CDR3 region: CASSGRGFQETQYF. The DNA of the CDR3 is TGTGCCAGCAGTGGAAGGGGTTTCCAGGAGACCCAGTACTTC.

The chain joins TRBV30 to TRBJ2-2; 10 nucleotides line up with TRBD2. Germline CDR1 and CDR2: GTSNPN and SVGIG (reference sequence). The CDR3 spans 16 residues. J gave up 5 bases and V 2 bases, and 8 bases lay outside the gene matches. The CDR3 loop is CAWSRERGGRTGELFF. The CDR3 DNA sequence: TGTGCCTGGAGTAGGGAGCGGGGGGGCAGAACCGGGGAGCTGTTTTTT.

The V and J genes are TRBV4-1 and TRBJ1-5, with D unresolved. The CDR3 is 16 residues long. The V end was cut by 0 bases, the J end by 5 bases, with 14 bases between. Per germline, CDR1 MGHRA and CDR2 YSYEKL. The CDR3 sequence is CASSQEVSSVDQPQHF. The DNA for the CDR3 is TGCGCCAGCAGCCAAGAAGTCTCCAGTGTTGATCAGCCCCAGCATTTT.

This sequence joins TRBV4-1 and TRBJ2-3; 8 nucleotides agree with TRBD2. CDR1 MGHRA and CDR2 YSYEKL come from the germline V gene. Unmatched junction bases numbered 5, after V lost 3 bases and J lost 0 bases. CDR3 size: 16 residues. The CDR3 is CASSHSVAGSTDTQYF. DNA of the CDR3: TGCGCCAGCAGCCATTCTGTAGCGGGGAGCACAGATACGCAGTATTTT.

The V call is TRBV6-6, the J call TRBJ2-1; tentatively, D is TRBD1 (6 bases). V lost 8 bases and J 6 bases, leaving 11 bases between the germline ends. The CDR3 is 12 residues long. CDR1 MNHNY and CDR2 SVGAGI come from the germline V gene (reference sequence). The CDR3 reads CASCVQGNEQFF. The CDR3 bases are TGTGCCAGCTGTGTACAGGGCAATGAGCAGTTCTTC.

The chain employs TRBV7-2 and TRBJ1-2, with 8 bases that match TRBD1. Unmatched junction bases numbered 6, after V lost 5 bases and J lost 4 bases. The V gene's germline CDR1 is SGHTA and CDR2 FQGNSA. There are 14 residues in the CDR3. CDR3: CASSPRTGIYGYTF. The CDR3 nucleotides read TGTGCCAGCAGCCCCAGGACAGGGATCTATGGCTACACCTTC.

The genes are TRBV7-2 and TRBJ2-7; 9 nucleotides agree with TRBD2. V shed 5 bases and J 3 bases; nucleotides not matched to a gene: 8. From germline, CDR1 is SGHTA and CDR2 FQGNSA. The CDR3 loop spans 15 amino acids. The CDR3 DNA reads as TGTGCCAGCAGCATAAATAGCGGGAGTCACTACGAGCAGTACTTC. Translation gives CASSINSGSHYEQYF.

The rearrangement uses TRBV7-2 and TRBJ2-6; 11 nucleotides line up with TRBD1. The germline gives CDR1 SGHTA, CDR2 FQGNSA. The V segment lost 5 bases and the J segment 5 bases; nucleotides outside the gene matches: 5. The CDR3 contains 16 residues. This chain's CDR3 is CASSTRTGGWANVLTF. CDR3 sequence (DNA): TGTGCCAGCAGCACGCGGACAGGGGGCTGGGCCAACGTCCTGACTTTC.

The J gene is TRBJ2-5, the V gene TRBV30; D possibly corresponds to TRBD1 (5 bases). Between the trimmed V and J ends, which lost 3 bases and 3 bases, there was a span of 11 bases. The CDR3 is 13 residues long. Germline V gene data show CDR1 as GTSNPN and CDR2 as SVGIG (reference sequence). CDR3 residues: CAWSGPREETQYF. In DNA form, the CDR3 reads TGTGCCTGGAGCGGTCCCAGGGAAGAGACCCAGTACTTC.

This rearrangement joins TRBV6-1 to TRBJ1-1; D call uncertain. The germline V gene encodes CDR1 MNHNS and CDR2 SASEGT. The V gene lost 2 bases and the J gene lost 6 bases, with 16 bases spanning the gap. The CDR3 is made up of 15 amino acids. The CDR3 DNA sequence: TGTGCCAGCAGTGAATGGGCAGGAGGATTCCCTGAAGCTTTCTTT. This translates into CASSEWAGGFPEAFF.

CDR3 in DNA: TGTGCCAGCAGCCACGGACAGCGGAATCAGCCCCAGCATTTT. Amino acids: CASSHGQRNQPQHF. J is TRBJ1-5 and V is TRBV11-2; D possibly corresponds to TRBD1 (6 bases). The CDR3 sequence is 14 residues long. Germline lookup yields CDR1 SGHAT and CDR2 FQNNGV. V was clipped by 5 bases and J by 4 bases, with 12 bases between them. Drawing the rest from reference TRBV11-2 and TRBJ1-5, the complete variable domain is EAGVAQSPRYKIIEKRQSVAFWCNPISGHATLYWYQQILGQGPKLLIQFQNNGVVDDSQLPKDRFSAERLKGVDSTLKIQPAKLEDSAVYLCASSHGQRNQPQHFGDGTRLSIL.